The T cell receptor beta chain under discussion was sequenced for a study of cytomegalovirus exposure and HLA in healthy donors. Study at large: Unique TCRs numbering about 87 million, obtained from HLA-typed donors, made up an early data release. General study findings and limits: Productive rates of about 87% or about 30% were seen for most TCR beta V segments in an earlier analysis.

For this clone: The antigen remains unidentified.

The J segment lost 6 bases and the V segment lost 4 bases, leaving 5 bases of the junction unmatched. The CDR3 length is 13 residues. CDR1 is ENHRY, CDR2 SYGVKD, per germline. With 60 Vbeta and 13 Jbeta primers, the PCR was carried out. Only in-frame clones appear in the TCRdb table, and some are missing; sequencing was by immunoSEQ multiplex PCR. The sample holds roughly 110,000 clones; roughly four fifths are singletons and the top ten take 1.5% to 2%. The sample taken for sequencing was PBMCs. The genes are TRBV10-3 and TRBJ1-2; TRBD1 aligns across 7 bases. The source is a man aged 45-60 years in good health and CMV-seronegative. The CDR3 region is CAISAGTVDGYTF. CDR3 coding DNA: TGTGCCATCAGTGCTGGGACAGTGGATGGCTACACCTTC.